This T cell receptor (beta chain) came from a study of cytomegalovirus exposure and HLA in healthy donors. Study summary: An analysis done earlier identified 117 million unique TCR beta sequences from roughly 190 million T cells. General study points: Trimming of TCR beta V- and J-genes showed a link, identified in a later analysis, to a missense DCLRE1C variant. Common viral pathogens seemed to be connected with several of the most significant clusters, according to a later analysis. The authors listed some 150 TCR beta chains as cytomegalovirus-associated.

Germline CDR1 is MDHEN and CDR2 is SYDVKM. V gave up 5 bases and J gave up 7 bases; unmatched junction bases: 8. This CDR3 contains 14 residues. On this clone: The antigen remains unidentified.

PCR used 60 Vbeta primers and 13 Jbeta primers. TCRdb keeps only in-frame clones here, not all; method: immunoSEQ multiplex PCR. The sample includes over 85,000 clones, 80% to 85% of them seen just once. The clonotype originates from an older woman in good health and CMV-seropositive. The sequenced material came from PBMCs. The chain joins TRBV28 to TRBJ1-5; 7 bases match TRBD1. CDR3 sequence reads: CASSRRQGRQPQHF. Written as DNA, the CDR3 is TGTGCCAGCAGTCGTCGACAGGGTAGGCAGCCCCAGCATTTT.